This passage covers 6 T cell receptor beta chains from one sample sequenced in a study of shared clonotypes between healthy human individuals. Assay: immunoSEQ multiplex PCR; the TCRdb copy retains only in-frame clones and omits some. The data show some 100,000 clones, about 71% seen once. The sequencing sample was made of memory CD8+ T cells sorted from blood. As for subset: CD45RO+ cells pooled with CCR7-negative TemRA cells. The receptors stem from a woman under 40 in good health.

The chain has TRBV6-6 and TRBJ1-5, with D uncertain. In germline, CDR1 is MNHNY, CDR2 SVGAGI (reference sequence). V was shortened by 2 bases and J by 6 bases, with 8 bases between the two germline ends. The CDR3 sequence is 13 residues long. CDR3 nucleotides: TGTGCCAGCAGTTACAGGGAAGGTCAGCCCCAGCATTTT. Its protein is CASSYREGQPQHF.

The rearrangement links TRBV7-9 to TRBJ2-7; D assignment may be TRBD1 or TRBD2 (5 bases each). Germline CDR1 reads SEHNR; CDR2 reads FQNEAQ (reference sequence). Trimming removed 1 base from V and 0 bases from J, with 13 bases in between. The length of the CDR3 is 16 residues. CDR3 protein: CASSLVGRRSSYEQYF. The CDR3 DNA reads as TGTGCCAGCAGCTTAGTGGGGCGGAGGAGCTCCTACGAGCAGTACTTC.

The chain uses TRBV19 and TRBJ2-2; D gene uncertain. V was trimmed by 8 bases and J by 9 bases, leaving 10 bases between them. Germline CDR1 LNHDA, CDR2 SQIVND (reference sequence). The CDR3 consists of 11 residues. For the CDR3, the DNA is TGTGCCAGTTGGGCCAGGCGGGAGCTGTTTTTT. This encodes CASWARRELFF.

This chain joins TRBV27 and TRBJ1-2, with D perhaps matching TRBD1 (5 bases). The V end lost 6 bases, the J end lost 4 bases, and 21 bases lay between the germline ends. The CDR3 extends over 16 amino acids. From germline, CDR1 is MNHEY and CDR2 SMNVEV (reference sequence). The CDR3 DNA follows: TGTGCCAGCAGAACGGGGACTTCTAGGGGTATCTATGGCTACACCTTC. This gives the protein CASRTGTSRGIYGYTF.

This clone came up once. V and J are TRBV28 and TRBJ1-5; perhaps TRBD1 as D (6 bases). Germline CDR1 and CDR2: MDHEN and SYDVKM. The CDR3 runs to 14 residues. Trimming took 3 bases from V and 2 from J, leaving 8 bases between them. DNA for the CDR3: TGTGCCAGCAGTTTCTGGACAGGCAATCAGCCCCAGCATTTT. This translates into CASSFWTGNQPQHF.

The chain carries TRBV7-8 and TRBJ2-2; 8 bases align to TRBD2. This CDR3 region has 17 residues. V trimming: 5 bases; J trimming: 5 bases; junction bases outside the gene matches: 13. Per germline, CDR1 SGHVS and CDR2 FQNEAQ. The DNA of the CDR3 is TGTGCCAGCAGCCCCAAAGCAGCGGGAGTGAATACCGGGGAGCTGTTTTTT. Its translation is CASSPKAAGVNTGELFF.